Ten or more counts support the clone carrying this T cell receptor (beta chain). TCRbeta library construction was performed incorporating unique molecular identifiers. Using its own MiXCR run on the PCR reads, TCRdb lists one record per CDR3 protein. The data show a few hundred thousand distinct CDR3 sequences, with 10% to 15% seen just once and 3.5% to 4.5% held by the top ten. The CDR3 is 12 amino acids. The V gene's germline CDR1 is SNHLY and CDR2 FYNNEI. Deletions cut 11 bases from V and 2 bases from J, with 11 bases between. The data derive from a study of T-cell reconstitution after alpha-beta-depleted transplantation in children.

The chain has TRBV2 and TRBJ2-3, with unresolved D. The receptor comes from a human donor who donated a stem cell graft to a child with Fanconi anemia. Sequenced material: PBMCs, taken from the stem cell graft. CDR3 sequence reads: CAGKTDTDTQYF. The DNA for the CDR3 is TGTGCCGGAAAGACTGACACAGATACGCAGTATTTT.